This T cell receptor beta chain originates from a study of identical twins. TCRdb processed the 5' RACE reads anew with MiXCR; each CDR3 protein has one entry. The sample yields around 530,000 distinct CDR3 sequences, around 15% seen once. Only one count was recorded for this clonotype. Its antigen is as yet unknown. This CDR3 region has 14 residues. Germline-derived CDR1 and CDR2 are SNHLY and FYNNEI. V lost 5 bases, J lost 4 bases, and 7 bases stayed unmatched. Findings of the study overall: Possibly, invariant MAIT and iNKT cells partly confounded zero-insertion analyses. Fewer insertions were carried by abundant cord blood beta clonotypes, but none was seen in memory repertoires. Weaker excess twin sharing was seen among beta out-of-frame sequences.

In addition, the sample was reused for a study of yellow fever vaccine responses in identical twins.

The chain employs TRBV2 and TRBJ1-2; 7 bases agree with TRBD1. The receptor was derived from a woman in her late teens or twenties in good health. Sequenced: CD4+ T cells sorted from blood. As DNA, the CDR3 is TGTGCCAGCAGTCAACGGACAGGACCCTATGGCTACACCTTC. It is translated as CASSQRTGPYGYTF.